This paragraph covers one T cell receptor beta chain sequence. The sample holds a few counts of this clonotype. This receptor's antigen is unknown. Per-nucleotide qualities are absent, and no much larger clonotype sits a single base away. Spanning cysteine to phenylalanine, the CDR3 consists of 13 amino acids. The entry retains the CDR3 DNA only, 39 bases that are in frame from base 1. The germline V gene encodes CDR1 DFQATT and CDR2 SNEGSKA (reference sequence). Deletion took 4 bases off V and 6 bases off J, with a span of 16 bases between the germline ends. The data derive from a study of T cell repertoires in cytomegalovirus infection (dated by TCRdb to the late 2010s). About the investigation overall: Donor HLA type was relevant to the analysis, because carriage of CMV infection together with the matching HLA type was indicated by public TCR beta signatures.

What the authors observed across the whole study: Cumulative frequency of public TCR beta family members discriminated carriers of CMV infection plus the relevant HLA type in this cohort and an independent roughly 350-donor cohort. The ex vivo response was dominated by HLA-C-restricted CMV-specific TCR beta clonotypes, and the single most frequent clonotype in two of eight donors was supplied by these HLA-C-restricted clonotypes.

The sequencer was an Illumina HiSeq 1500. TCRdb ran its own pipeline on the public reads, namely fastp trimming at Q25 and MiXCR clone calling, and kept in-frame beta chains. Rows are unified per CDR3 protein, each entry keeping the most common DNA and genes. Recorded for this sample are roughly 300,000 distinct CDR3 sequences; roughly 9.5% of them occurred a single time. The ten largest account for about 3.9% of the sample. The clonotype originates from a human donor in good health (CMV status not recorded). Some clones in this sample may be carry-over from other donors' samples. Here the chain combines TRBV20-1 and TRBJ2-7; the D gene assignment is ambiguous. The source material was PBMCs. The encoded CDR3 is CSAIPTGTGEQYF. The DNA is TGCAGTGCTATCCCGACTGGCACGGGCGAGCAGTACTTC.